This T cell receptor beta chain was retrieved from a study of blood T cell repertoires in COVID-19 (TCRdb year 2020). Study-level background: Samples covering the acute and convalescent phases of COVID-19 were provided by collaborators in the United States, Italy and Spain. The material from the prospective study consisted of cDNA or gDNA derived from T cells, B-cell-depleted T cells, or PBMCs. Subjects who had been exposed to COVID-19, were actively infected with it, or had recovered from it provided the deeply sampled blood TCRbeta repertoires that made up the dataset. A freely available public database, intended as a resource for researchers studying the immune response to SARS-CoV-2, is where the repertoires were released. The samples were drawn from two sources: the first 160 participants of the ongoing ImmuneRACE study, and 1,000 to 1,500 subjects contributed by 6 global collaborators. Nearly every sample came with metadata listing a de-identified subject ID, COVID-19 status, age in years and sex. HLA class I and class II types, where available, came from metadata supplied by the sample provider rather than from assay-based typing. What the authors observed across the whole study: The amount of clinical and demographic metadata varied by source and participant and was provided uncurated.

The collaborating institutions used their own protocols to collect whole blood in K2EDTA tubes. For TCRbeta analysis, collaborators shipped samples in one of three forms: frozen whole blood, isolated PBMCs, or DNA extracted from either of those sample types. TCRbeta CDR3 regions were amplified from genomic DNA using the immunoSEQ Assay, a bias-controlled multiplex PCR. Per the source publication's procedure: Nucleated cell counts per sample were estimated from amplification of reference gene primers within the assay. To quantify the absolute abundance of each unique TCRbeta CDR3 rearrangement, sequence reads were collapsed and filtered. For each sample, productive Simpson clonality was calculated as the square root of Simpson's diversity index across productive rearrangements. TCRdb stores this immuneACCESS table with in-frame sequences only. Part of the clones is absent; in the studies checked, under half of the shortfall reflects unresolved V genes, and no reason is known for the rest. V and J calls and clone size follow that table, whereas D and trimming were derived from the DNA. The sample contains about 160,000 clones, approximately 85% of them found a single time. The leading ten clones occupy 1% to 1.2% of the sample.

The CDR3 measures 18 amino acids from cysteine to phenylalanine. Just CDR3 DNA is preserved here, 54 bases in frame from base 1. V is clipped by 0 bases and J by 5 bases, and the sequence between their germline boundaries is 20 bases long. As encoded in the germline V gene, CDR1 is MNHEY while CDR2 is SVGEGT. With regard to this clone: The clone's antigen remains unknown. There are no base qualities to consult, and no much larger clone falls within one base.

The TCR comes from a man aged 40-49 years with acute or convalescent COVID-19. Material for sequencing was peripheral blood. In this chain, TRBV6-2 or TRBV6-3 is recombined with TRBJ1-5; tentative D gene TRBD1, with 6 bases matching. The nucleotide sequence is given as TGTGCCAGCAGTTACTCTTGGGGACGGGGGGCTCGGTATCAGCCCCAGCATTTT. Translated, this is CASSYSWGRGARYQPQHF.